One and the same sample provided the 28 T cell receptor beta chains below, sequenced in a study of Ad26.COV2.S vaccination and SARS-CoV-2 variants. The table came from immunoSEQ multiplex PCR; TCRdb's copy has only in-frame clones and leaves some out. The top ten clones hold about 5.4% of a sample with fewer than 400,000 clones, 75% to 90% of them seen once. The treatment here: 15 to 20 received Ad26.COV2.S at low or high dose, single or two shots; 5 received placebo; per-sample allocation not given. Specimens were obtained on day 63 following the first vaccine or placebo injection. This specimen consisted of peripheral blood, obtained in a trial of Ad26.COV2.S vaccine versus placebo. Every receptor here comes from a person between 18 and 65 years old who received the Ad26.COV2.S COVID-19 vaccine or a placebo.

The chain uses TRBV2 and TRBJ1-1; no firm D call. Germline V gene data show CDR1 as SNHLY and CDR2 as FYNNEI. This CDR3 contains 12 residues. Trimming cost V 7 bases and J 0 bases, with 6 bases left between them. CDR3 nucleotides: TGTGCCAGCACCAGCCTGAACACTGAAGCTTTCTTT. This encodes CASTSLNTEAFF.

This clone was counted between two and nine times. The V gene is TRBV7-3, the J gene TRBJ2-1, with 13 bases matching TRBD2. This CDR3 has 20 residues. Germline CDR1 reads SGHTA; CDR2 reads FQGTGA. V trimming: 5 bases; J trimming: 0 bases; junction bases outside the gene matches: 13. CDR3 sequence (DNA): TGTGCCAGCAGCCCCCGACTAGCGGGAGGTCCCTCCAGCTCCTACAATGAGCAGTTCTTC. Translation: CASSPRLAGGPSSSYNEQFF.

The rearrangement links TRBV11-2 to TRBJ1-1, with TRBD1 matching over 7 bases. The germline V gene has CDR1 SGHAT and CDR2 FQNNGV. V gave up 3 bases and J gave up 7 bases; unmatched junction bases: 11. The CDR3 extends over 15 amino acids. The CDR3: CASSFTLGQLREAFF. The DNA for the CDR3 is TGTGCCAGCAGCTTTACACTGGGACAGCTCCGTGAAGCTTTCTTT.

This chain links TRBV9 with TRBJ2-3, with 9 bases aligning to TRBD1. The V and J ends lost 3 bases and 4 bases, in that order; junction bases with no gene match: 12. CDR1 and CDR2 (germline): SGDLS, YYNGEE. This CDR3 region has 17 residues. This CDR3 reads CASSGRSWTGDSDTQYF. The CDR3 nucleotides read TGTGCCAGCAGCGGGAGATCATGGACAGGGGATTCAGATACGCAGTATTTT.

The rearrangement uses TRBV6-1 and TRBJ1-1; weak D call: TRBD1 (5 bases). Germline V gene lookup returns CDR1 MNHNS and CDR2 SASEGT. Between the trimmed V and J ends, which lost 4 bases and 0 bases, there was a span of 15 bases. This CDR3 spans 16 amino acids. The CDR3 DNA follows: TGTGCCAGCAGTGTTGGCGGGGGTATAGTGAACACTGAAGCTTTCTTT. It translates to CASSVGGGIVNTEAFF.

The chain couples TRBV19 to TRBJ2-1, with 7 bases matching TRBD1. The germline V gene has CDR1 LNHDA and CDR2 SQIVND (reference sequence). The CDR3 has 11 residues. With 6 bases clipped from V and 15 bases from J, the junction kept 8 bases outside the gene matches. DNA for the CDR3: TGTGCCAGTAGCACAGGGGTATTACTGTTCTTC. This encodes CASSTGVLLFF.

The chain couples TRBV4-1 to TRBJ1-3, with D uncertain. Germline V CDR1 and CDR2: MGHRA, YSYEKL. The V end lost 0 bases, the J end lost 1 base, and 7 bases lay between the germline ends. CDR3 length equals 15 residues. The CDR3 sequence is CASSQEPASGNTIYF. CDR3 coding DNA: TGCGCCAGCAGCCAAGAACCGGCGTCTGGAAACACCATATATTTT.

The chain recombines TRBV4-2 with TRBJ2-7, with D possibly called TRBD1 or TRBD2 (5 bases each). V lost 0 bases and J 2 bases, leaving 11 bases between the germline ends. CDR3 length: 15 amino acids. The germline CDR1 and CDR2 sequences are LGHNA and YNFKEQ. CDR3 sequence: CASSQEGDVTYEQYF. Here the CDR3 DNA reads TGTGCCAGCAGCCAAGAGGGGGACGTTACCTACGAGCAGTACTTC.

The chain carries TRBV15 and TRBJ2-5; 7 bases line up with TRBD1. The germline gives CDR1 LNHNV, CDR2 YYDKDF (reference sequence). V trimming: 5 bases; J trimming: 4 bases; junction bases outside the gene matches: 10. This CDR3 contains 15 residues. CDR3 residues: CATSPGTVLVETQYF. CDR3 sequence (DNA): TGTGCCACCAGCCCAGGGACAGTCTTAGTAGAGACCCAGTACTTC.

The V gene is TRBV3-1 (or the pseudogene TRBV3-2), the J gene TRBJ2-1, with D perhaps matching TRBD2 (6 bases). This CDR3 spans 15 amino acids. Trimming took 4 bases from V and 1 from J, leaving 11 bases between them. Germline V gene sequence: CDR1 LGHDT, CDR2 YNNKEL (reference sequence). This chain's CDR3 is CASSRGEWSYNEQFF. CDR3 coding DNA: TGTGCCAGCAGCCGGGGGGAGTGGTCCTACAATGAGCAGTTCTTC.

The chain links TRBV11-2 to TRBJ2-5; tentative D call: TRBD1 (5 bases). V was trimmed by 4 bases and J by 3 bases, leaving 24 bases between them. CDR3 length: 18 amino acids. Per the germline V gene, CDR1 is SGHAT and CDR2 is FQNNGV. CDR3 bases: TGTGCCAGCAGCTCTTTCCGTAGGGTGCCAGGGCGCAAAGAGACCCAGTACTTC. Amino acid sequence: CASSSFRRVPGRKETQYF.

The chain employs TRBV6-2 or TRBV6-3 and TRBJ2-1; TRBD2 matches 8 bases. CDR1 is MNHEY, CDR2 SVGEGT, per germline. The CDR3 contains 16 residues. The J segment lost 8 bases and the V segment lost 2 bases, leaving 11 bases of the junction unmatched. CDR3 residues: CASSYTVAGTLDEQFF. In nucleotides, the CDR3 is TGTGCCAGCAGTTACACGGTAGCGGGAACTTTGGATGAGCAGTTCTTC.

This clone was found once. The chain employs TRBV27 and TRBJ2-3, with 9 bases lining up with TRBD2. CDR1 and CDR2 (germline): MNHEY, SMNVEV (reference sequence). The J segment lost 4 bases and the V segment lost 2 bases, leaving 13 bases of the junction unmatched. CDR3 length: 18 residues. The CDR3 DNA is TGTGCCAGCAGTTTAAAGGGGGGAGAGCGGGAGGTCGCAGATACGCAGTATTTT. It translates to CASSLKGGEREVADTQYF.

V gene TRBV14 combines with J gene TRBJ2-2, with a tentative D call TRBD2 (6 bases). V lost 3 bases and J 5 bases, leaving 19 bases between the germline ends. The CDR3 contains 17 residues. Looked up from germline, CDR1 is SGHDN and CDR2 is FVKESK. As DNA, the CDR3 is TGTGCCAGCAGCCACATAAATTGGGACGGGAGTACCGGGGAGCTGTTTTTT. Translation: CASSHINWDGSTGELFF.

On this clone: The sample contains more than one DNA sequence encoding this CDR3. This chain uses TRBV9 with TRBJ2-3; D ambiguous. Per the germline V gene, CDR1 is SGDLS and CDR2 is YYNGEE. The V and J ends lost 0 bases and 5 bases respectively, with 4 bases between them. There are 12 residues in the CDR3. The CDR3 sequence is CASSVEGDTQYF. The CDR3 DNA sequence: TGTGCCAGCAGCGTAGAGGGAGATACGCAGTATTTT.

The rearrangement joins TRBV7-7 to TRBJ1-1; unclear D gene. V gave up 1 base and J gave up 4 bases, with 10 bases separating them. CDR1 and CDR2 (germline): SSHAT, FNYEAQ (reference sequence). This CDR3 spans 14 amino acids. The DNA for the CDR3 is TGTGCCAGCAGCTTAGTCGGGTCTATCACTGAAGCTTTCTTT. Amino acid sequence: CASSLVGSITEAFF.

Worth noting for this clone: Other DNA sequences in the sample encode the same CDR3. The chain links TRBV9 to TRBJ1-3; D gene ambiguous. The V gene's germline CDR1 is SGDLS and CDR2 YYNGEE. The germline V and J ends were trimmed by 2 bases and 0 bases, with 0 bases remaining between them. This CDR3 is built from 12 residues. The CDR3 DNA sequence: TGTGCCAGCAGCGTCTCTGGAAACACCATATATTTT. It encodes CASSVSGNTIYF.

This clone was counted only a few times. The chain joins TRBV18 to TRBJ2-5; D perhaps matches TRBD1 (6 bases). Trimming took 3 bases from V and 5 from J, leaving 22 bases between them. Germline CDR1 KGHSH, CDR2 LQKENI. The CDR3 has 17 amino acids. The CDR3 here is CASSPWGQGRAWETQYF. Written as DNA, the CDR3 is TGTGCCAGCTCACCCTGGGGGCAGGGACGCGCTTGGGAGACCCAGTACTTC. The full variable domain, its missing parts supplied by reference TRBV18 and TRBJ2-5, is NAGVMQNPRHLVRRRGQEARLRCSPMKGHSHVYWYRQLPEEGLKFMVYLQKENIIDESGMPKERFSAEFPKEGPSILRIQQVVRGDSAAYFCASSPWGQGRAWETQYFGPGTRLLVL.

The chain combines TRBV11-3 with TRBJ1-3; TRBD1 is a possible D gene (5 bases). V lost 2 bases and J lost 0, with 11 bases in between. The germline V gene has CDR1 SGHNT and CDR2 YENEEA. The CDR3 has 16 amino acids. This chain's CDR3 is CASSLTTGFSGNTIYF. Here the CDR3 DNA reads TGTGCCAGCAGCTTAACAACAGGCTTCTCTGGAAACACCATATATTTT.

This chain links TRBV27 with TRBJ2-7; TRBD2 agrees at 9 bases. After removal of 8 bases from V and 3 bases from J, the junction contained 5 bases not matched to a gene. The germline V gene encodes CDR1 MNHEY and CDR2 SMNVEV (reference sequence). The CDR3 extends over 13 amino acids. The CDR3 is CASAGGNGYEQYF. The CDR3 bases are TGTGCCAGCGCGGGGGGGAACGGCTACGAGCAGTACTTC.

This chain joins TRBV25-1 and TRBJ2-7; no reliable D call. Germline V gives CDR1 MGHDK, CDR2 SYGVNS. The CDR3 has 14 residues. The V end was cut by 3 bases, the J end by 2 bases, with 11 bases between. The CDR3 DNA sequence: TGTGCCAGCAGTGACGAGCAGACCCCCTACGAGCAGTACTTC. This sequence encodes CASSDEQTPYEQYF.

In DNA, the CDR3 is TGTGCCAGCAGCCAAGAGGCCGGTCAGCCCCAGCATTTT. Its translation: CASSQEAGQPQHF. This chain connects TRBV3-1 (or the pseudogene TRBV3-2) to TRBJ1-5, with unresolved D. The CDR3 covers 13 residues. Per germline, CDR1 LGHDT and CDR2 YNNKEL (reference sequence). Deletions cut 0 bases from V and 6 bases from J, with 6 bases between.

The chain joins TRBV7-6 to TRBJ2-1; D is undetermined. CDR1 is SGHVS, CDR2 FNYEAQ, per germline. The CDR3 runs to 12 residues. V shed 6 bases and J shed 6 bases, with 9 bases lying between them. CDR3 loop: CASSATVNEQFF. In DNA form, the CDR3 reads TGTGCCAGCAGTGCTACCGTCAATGAGCAGTTCTTC.

The chain is built from TRBV6-6 and TRBJ1-1; D not certain. Germline V gives CDR1 MNHNY, CDR2 SVGAGI (reference sequence). The V and J ends lost 7 bases and 0 bases respectively, with 12 bases between them. The CDR3 extends over 14 amino acids. The CDR3 is CASTPSEVNTEAFF. The CDR3 nucleotides are TGTGCCAGCACCCCATCCGAAGTGAACACTGAAGCTTTCTTT.

The rearrangement uses TRBV11-3 and TRBJ1-1; D uncertain. Trimming cost V 0 bases and J 11 bases, with 10 bases left between them. Germline values: CDR1 SGHNT, CDR2 YENEEA. The CDR3 contains 12 residues. The CDR3 sequence is CASSLDIGGAFF. The CDR3 region has the DNA TGTGCCAGCAGCTTAGATATAGGAGGCGCTTTCTTT.

The chain links TRBV3-1 (or the pseudogene TRBV3-2) to TRBJ2-3; 11 bases are shared with TRBD2. In germline, CDR1 is LGHDT, CDR2 YNNKEL (reference sequence). CDR3 size: 16 residues. V gave up 0 bases and J gave up 5 bases; unmatched junction bases: 4. Here the CDR3 DNA reads TGTGCCAGCAGCCAAGATCTAGCGGGGGGAGGAGATACGCAGTATTTT. Translating it yields CASSQDLAGGGDTQYF.

The chain employs TRBV5-3 and TRBJ2-7; TRBD2 agrees at 10 bases. TRBV5-3 is given ORF status, its function remaining uncertain. V gave up 5 bases and J gave up 5 bases; unmatched junction bases: 22. This CDR3 is 19 amino acids long. The CDR3 DNA reads TGTGCCAGAAGTCCACAACTAGCGGGATATACATCCGACTACAACGAGCAGTACGTC. It codes for CARSPQLAGYTSDYNEQYV.

DNA of the CDR3: TGTGCCAGCAGTCCTGCAGAACCCTTCAATGAGCAGTTCTTC. This sequence encodes CASSPAEPFNEQFF. The chain couples TRBV6-6 to TRBJ2-1; no firm D call. V was cut by 5 bases and J by 6 bases, with 14 bases left in between. Germline V CDR1 and CDR2: MNHNY, SVGAGI (reference sequence). The CDR3 sequence is 14 residues long.